This T cell receptor beta chain was sequenced in a study of beta chain features in type 1 diabetes. Findings and caveats of the study: The analysis here could not establish whether HLA type shapes TCRB rearrangement. The study found moderately but significantly shorter TCRB CDR3s in all four CD4+ subsets of Type 1 diabetes patients.

CD45RO/CCR7/CD25/CD127/CD95/CD27 sorting isolated CD4+ naive, central memory, regulatory and stem cell-like memory cells. The V gene's germline CDR1 is MDHEN and CDR2 SYDVKM. J was trimmed by 7 bases and V by 6 bases; bases with no gene match: 9. CDR3 length: 14 amino acids. Notes on this clone: Its antigen is not identified.

Expressed TCRB transcripts were sequenced, since all the RNA that had been isolated was reverse transcribed. Assay used: immunoSEQ multiplex PCR; TCRdb lists only in-frame clones, some missing. The sample yields 860,000 or so clones, about 17% seen once. Sequenced material: naive CD4+ T cells from blood. This chain joins TRBV28 and TRBJ1-2; TRBD1 matches at 9 bases. This clonotype was sampled from a woman aged 18-29 years in good health. The CDR3 nucleotides read TGTGCCAGCAGCGATGGACAGGGGATAGGTGGCTACACCTTC. It is translated as CASSDGQGIGGYTF.